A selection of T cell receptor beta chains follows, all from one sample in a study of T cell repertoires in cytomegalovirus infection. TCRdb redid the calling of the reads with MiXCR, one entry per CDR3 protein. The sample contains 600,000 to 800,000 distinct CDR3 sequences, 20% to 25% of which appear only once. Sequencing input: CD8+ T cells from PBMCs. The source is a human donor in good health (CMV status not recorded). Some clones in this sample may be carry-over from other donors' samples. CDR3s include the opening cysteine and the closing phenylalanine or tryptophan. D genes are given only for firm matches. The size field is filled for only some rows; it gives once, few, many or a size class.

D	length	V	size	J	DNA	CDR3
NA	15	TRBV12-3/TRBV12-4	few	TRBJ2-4	TGTGCCAGCGGGATCCGTGGCCGCGTCCAAAACATTCAGTACTTC	CASGIRGRVQNIQYF
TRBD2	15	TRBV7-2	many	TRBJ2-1	TGTGCCAGCAGCTTAAGGCTAGCGGGGGACAATGAGCAGTTCTTC	CASSLRLAGDNEQFF
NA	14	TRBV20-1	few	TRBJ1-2	TGCAGTGCCGATTTCCCCAGGGGCATTTCGAGCTACACCTTC	CSADFPRGISSYTF
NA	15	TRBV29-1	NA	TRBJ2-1	TGTAGCGTTGAAGGAGAGGGGGGCCTCGGCAATGAGCAGTTCTTC	CSVEGEGGLGNEQFF
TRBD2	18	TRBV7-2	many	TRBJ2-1	TGTGCCAGCAGCCGCTTGGGGAGGGTAGCGGGGGACTACAATGAGCAGTTCTTC	CASSRLGRVAGDYNEQFF
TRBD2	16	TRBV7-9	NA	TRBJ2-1	TGTGCCAGCAGCTCCCCCCCGGGACTAGCGGGGAATGAGCAGTTCTTC	CASSSPPGLAGNEQFF
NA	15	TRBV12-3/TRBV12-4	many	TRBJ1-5	TGTGCCAGCAGTTTGTCAGGGGAGGGCAATCAGCCCCAGCATTTT	CASSLSGEGNQPQHF
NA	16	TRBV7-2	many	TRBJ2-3	TGTGCCAGCAGCTCTCGGACTCTCCTCAGCACAGATACGCAGTATTTT	CASSSRTLLSTDTQYF
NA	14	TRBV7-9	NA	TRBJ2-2	TGTGCCAGCAGCCACTGGACGGGGACCGGGGAGCTGTTTTTT	CASSHWTGTGELFF
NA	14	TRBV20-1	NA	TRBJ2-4	TGCAGTGCTAGAGATCCCGACAGCCAAAACATTCAGTACTTC	CSARDPDSQNIQYF
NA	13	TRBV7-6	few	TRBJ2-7	TGTGCCAGCAGCCCTTCCAGTTTTCCGGGGCAGTACTTC	CASSPSSFPGQYF
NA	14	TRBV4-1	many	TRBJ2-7	TGTGCCAGCAGCCAACTAACAGGCTCCTACGAGCAGTACTTC	CASSQLTGSYEQYF
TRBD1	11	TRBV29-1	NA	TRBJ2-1	TGCAGCGTTATTCTAGGGGGCTTACGTTTCTTC	CSVILGGLRFF
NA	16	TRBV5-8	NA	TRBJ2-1	TGTGCCAGCAGCTACGTGGTGGGATTTATCTACAATGAGCAGTTCTTC	CASSYVVGFIYNEQFF
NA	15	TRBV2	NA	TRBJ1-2	TGTGCCAGCGAAGACGGTTTAGTCAGGGACTATGGCTACACCTTC	CASEDGLVRDYGYTF
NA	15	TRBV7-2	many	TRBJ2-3	TGTGCCAGCAGCTCTGTAGGGGCCCCAACAGATACGCAGTATTTT	CASSSVGAPTDTQYF
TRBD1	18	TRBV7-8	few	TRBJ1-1	TGTGCCAGCAGCCCCCTGACAGGGGCCGCTTTCATGAACACTGAAGCTTTCTTT	CASSPLTGAAFMNTEAFF
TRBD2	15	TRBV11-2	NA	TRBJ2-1	TGTGCCAGCAGCTTAGGGCTAGCGGGTTATGGGGAGCAGTTCTTC	CASSLGLAGYGEQFF
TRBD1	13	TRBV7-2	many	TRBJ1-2	TGTGCCAGCAGCTTTAAGGGGGCCTATGGCTACACCTTC	CASSFKGAYGYTF
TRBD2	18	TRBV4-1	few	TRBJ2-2	TGCGCCAGCAGCCCGACTAGCGGGGTCGGCCGTAACACCGGGGAGCTGTTTTTT	CASSPTSGVGRNTGELFF